The 17 T cell receptor beta chains below were found in one sample sequenced in a study of blood T cell repertoires in COVID-19. Profiling relied on immunoSEQ multiplex PCR, and the TCRdb table lists in-frame clones only, not all of them. The table lists hundreds of thousands of clones, approximately 91% of them singletons. The specimen sequenced was peripheral blood. The receptors come from a human donor in a cohort sampled during active COVID-19.

The rearrangement joins TRBV18 to TRBJ1-3; TRBD1 matches at 8 bases. There are 16 residues in the CDR3. Per germline, CDR1 KGHSH and CDR2 LQKENI. V shed 3 bases, J shed 3 bases, and the junction held 7 bases outside the gene matches. This chain's CDR3 is CASSPLTGGGGNTIYF. The CDR3 DNA sequence: TGTGCCAGCTCACCCCTAACAGGGGGTGGTGGAAACACCATATATTTT.

The chain uses TRBV4-3 and TRBJ2-2, with 8 bases identical to TRBD1. After removal of 0 bases from V and 6 bases from J, the junction contained 3 bases not matched to a gene. The CDR3 contains 15 residues. The germline gives CDR1 LGHNA, CDR2 YSLEER. CDR3 region: CASSQDQDRAGELFF. The DNA for the CDR3 is TGCGCCAGCAGCCAAGATCAGGACAGGGCCGGGGAGCTGTTTTTT.

The chain is built from TRBV6-5 and TRBJ2-7; 8 positions agree with TRBD2. This CDR3 comprises 14 residues. Germline V gene sequence: CDR1 MNHEY, CDR2 SVGAGI. V lost 6 bases, J lost 2 bases, and 6 bases stayed unmatched. The CDR3 DNA follows: TGTGCCAGCAGAACTAGCGGAGATACCTACGAGCAGTACTTC. Translated, it gives CASRTSGDTYEQYF.

The chain employs TRBV13 and TRBJ2-4; a possible D gene is TRBD2 (6 bases). The CDR3 sequence is 18 residues long. Trimming cost V 5 bases and J 1 base, with 21 bases left between them. Germline V gene data show CDR1 as PRHDT and CDR2 as FYEKMQ (reference sequence). The CDR3 nucleotides are TGTGCCAGCAGCCTAGCCCTATTAGAACGGGGGGCCAAAAACATTCAGTACTTC. This translates into CASSLALLERGAKNIQYF. Full variable domain (rest looked up from reference TRBV13 and TRBJ2-4): AAGVIQSPRHLIKEKRETATLKCYPIPRHDTVYWYQQGPGQDPQFLISFYEKMQSDKGSIPDRFSAQQFSDYHSELNMSSLELGDSALYFCASSLALLERGAKNIQYFGAGTRLSVL.

The CDR3 sequence is CASSPSGQGRGYTF. The CDR3 nucleotides are TGTGCCAGCAGCCCTTCAGGTCAGGGCCGGGGCTACACCTTC. The chain uses TRBV9 and TRBJ1-2; a weak D match, TRBD1 (5 bases). Germline V gene sequence: CDR1 SGDLS, CDR2 YYNGEE. The ends were cut back, 4 bases at V and 8 bases at J, with 18 bases in the middle. This CDR3 has 14 residues. The full variable domain, its missing parts supplied by reference TRBV9 and TRBJ1-2, is DSGVTQTPKHLITATGQRVTLRCSPRSGDLSVYWYQQSLDQGLQFLIQYYNGEERAKGNILERFSAQQFPDLHSELNLSSLELGDSALYFCASSPSGQGRGYTFGSGTRLTVV.

This clone has just one count. V and J are TRBV19 and TRBJ2-3, with TRBD1 matching over 8 bases. V shed 3 bases and J 5 bases; nucleotides not matched to a gene: 7. The CDR3 contains 15 residues. Germline loops: CDR1 LNHDA, CDR2 SQIVND (reference sequence). CDR3 nucleotide sequence: TGTGCCAGTAGTATCGGTCAGGGGGCGATAGATACGCAGTATTTT. Protein: CASSIGQGAIDTQYF.

The chain combines TRBV7-2 with TRBJ2-7; maybe TRBD2 (5 bases). V gave up 1 base and J gave up 5 bases, with 12 bases separating them. Germline CDR1 reads SGHTA; CDR2 reads FQGNSA. This CDR3 comprises 14 residues. The CDR3 spells CASSLVQEVDEQYF. The CDR3 nucleotides read TGTGCCAGCAGCTTAGTTCAGGAGGTGGACGAGCAGTACTTC.

Written as DNA, the CDR3 is TGTGCCAGCAGCGTAGGAGGGAGCGGCTACGAGCAGTACTTC. Amino acid sequence: CASSVGGSGYEQYF. The chain recombines TRBV9 with TRBJ2-7; tentative D call: TRBD2 (5 bases). The CDR3 consists of 14 residues. Per the germline V gene, CDR1 is SGDLS and CDR2 is YYNGEE. V shed 0 bases and J shed 3 bases, with 10 bases lying between them.

The chain couples TRBV5-1 to TRBJ2-1; a possible D gene is TRBD1 (5 bases). CDR3 length: 13 residues. Trimming stripped 0 bases from V and 7 bases from J, with 8 bases between. Germline V gives CDR1 SGHRS, CDR2 YFSETQ. The CDR3: CASSLGQLNEQFF. The CDR3 bases are TGCGCCAGCAGCTTGGGACAGTTGAATGAGCAGTTCTTC.

The genes are TRBV28 and TRBJ2-5, with 11 bases identical to TRBD2. Germline V gene data show CDR1 as MDHEN and CDR2 as SYDVKM. The CDR3 runs 17 residues. J lost 1 base, V lost 4 bases, and 8 bases had no gene match. In nucleotides, the CDR3 is TGTGCCAGCAGTTCCACTAGCGGGAGAATCGGCCAAGAGACCCAGTACTTC. It is translated as CASSSTSGRIGQETQYF.

This clone is a singleton in its sample. This chain uses TRBV5-1 with TRBJ1-6, with 7 bases that match TRBD1. The CDR3 contains 14 residues. The trim removed 4 bases at V and 5 bases at J, leaving 3 bases unmatched. Looked up from germline, CDR1 is SGHRS and CDR2 is YFSETQ. CDR3 protein: CASSTQGDNSPLHF. CDR3 DNA sequence: TGCGCCAGCAGCACCCAGGGGGATAATTCACCCCTCCACTTT.

This CDR3 is CASSKPPPPREQYF. DNA of the CDR3: TGTGCCAGCAGCAAGCCTCCCCCCCCTAGGGAGCAGTACTTC. The rearrangement uses TRBV21-1 and TRBJ2-7; TRBD2, as called in the table, went unchecked against the DNA. TRBV21-1 has pseudogene status. The CDR3 extends over 14 amino acids.

The chain employs TRBV5-6 and TRBJ2-1; 9 bases fit TRBD1. This CDR3 spans 14 amino acids. V lost 2 bases to trimming and J lost 4 bases; unmatched junction nucleotides: 1. The V gene's germline CDR1 is SGHDT and CDR2 YYEEEE. The CDR3 DNA sequence: TGTGCCAGCAGCTTCGGACAGGGGTACAATGAGCAGTTCTTC. As protein: CASSFGQGYNEQFF.

Written as DNA, the CDR3 is TGCGCCAGCAGCCAAGATTATACAGAGAATGAAAAACTGTTTTTT. Its protein is CASSQDYTENEKLFF. V usage is TRBV4-3 and J usage is TRBJ1-4, with D unclear. The CDR3 sequence is 15 residues long. V lost 0 bases, J lost 5 bases, and 10 bases lay in between. Germline-derived CDR1 and CDR2 are LGHNA and YSLEER.

This chain joins TRBV30 and TRBJ2-2, with D perhaps TRBD1 (5 bases). Germline assignment: CDR1 GTSNPN and CDR2 SVGIG (reference sequence). V was cut by 4 bases and J by 7 bases, with 13 bases left in between. CDR3 length: 13 amino acids. CDR3 sequence (DNA): TGTGCCTGGAAGGGGCCCTCCGGCGGGGAGCTGTTTTTT. This encodes CAWKGPSGGELFF.

Note on this clone: This sample includes further DNA sequences coding for the same CDR3. The chain combines TRBV4-1 with TRBJ1-2; possible D gene TRBD1, 5 bases. V lost 0 bases and J 2 bases, leaving 7 bases between the germline ends. The length of the CDR3 is 14 residues. Germline loops: CDR1 MGHRA, CDR2 YSYEKL. For the CDR3, the DNA is TGCGCCAGCAGCCAAGATCGGGGGAACTATGGCTACACCTTC. This encodes CASSQDRGNYGYTF.

V usage is TRBV6-2 or TRBV6-3 and J usage is TRBJ2-7; weak D call: TRBD1 (6 bases). CDR3 length: 14 residues. The V and J ends lost 6 bases and 3 bases respectively, with 15 bases between them. Germline V gene data show CDR1 as MNHEY and CDR2 as SVGEGT. The CDR3 nucleotides are TGTGCCAGCAGCCCCTACCAGGGGATCTACGAGCAGTACTTC. Translation gives CASSPYQGIYEQYF.